The present T cell receptor (beta chain) was sequenced within a study of T cell clonality in common variable immunodeficiency. Broader study findings: Fewer deletions and N-nucleotide insertions were reportedly seen in common variable immunodeficiency TCR beta sequences.

This clone appeared a few times. Its specificity is not known. Read coverage stops 3 residues before the CDR3 terminus; the germline J gene supplies the remainder. The V gene lost 2 bases and the J gene lost 5 bases, with 15 bases spanning the gap. Germline V lookup: CDR1 SNHLY, CDR2 FYNNEI. The CDR3 totals 15 residues. Method: immunoSEQ multiplex PCR; TCRdb's copy keeps in-frame clones and lacks some. Listed for the sample are roughly 40,000 clones, none seen a single time. This sequence originates from a person aged 18-69 years in good health. Material for sequencing was peripheral blood mononuclear cells. V and J are TRBV2 and TRBJ1-2; D unclear. CDR3 sequence: CASSEWTAAGYGYTF. CDR3 DNA, as far as it was read: TGTGCCAGCAGTGAATGGACGGCGGCGGGGTATGGC.